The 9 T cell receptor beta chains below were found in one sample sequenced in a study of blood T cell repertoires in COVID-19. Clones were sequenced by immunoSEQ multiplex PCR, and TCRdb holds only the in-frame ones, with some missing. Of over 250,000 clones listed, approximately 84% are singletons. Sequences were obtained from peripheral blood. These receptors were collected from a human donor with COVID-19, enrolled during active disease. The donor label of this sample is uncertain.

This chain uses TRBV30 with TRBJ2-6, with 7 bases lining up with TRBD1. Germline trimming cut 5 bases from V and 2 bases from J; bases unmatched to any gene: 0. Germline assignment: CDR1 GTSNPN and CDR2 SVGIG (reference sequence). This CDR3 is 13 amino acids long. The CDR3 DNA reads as TGTGCCTGGGACAGGGCTGGGGCCAACGTCCTGACTTTC. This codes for CAWDRAGANVLTF. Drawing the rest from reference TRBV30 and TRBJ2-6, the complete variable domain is SQTIHQWPATLVQPVGSPLSLECTVEGTSNPNLYWYRQAAGRGLQLLFYSVGIGQISSEVPQNLSASRPQDRQFILSSKKLLLSDSGFYLCAWDRAGANVLTFGAGSRLTVL.

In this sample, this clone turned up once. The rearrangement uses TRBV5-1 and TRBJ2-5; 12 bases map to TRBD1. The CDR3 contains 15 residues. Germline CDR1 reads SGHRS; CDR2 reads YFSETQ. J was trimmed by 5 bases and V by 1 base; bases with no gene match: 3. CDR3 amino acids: CASSLLGQGAETQYF. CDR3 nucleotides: TGCGCCAGCAGCTTGCTGGGACAGGGGGCCGAGACCCAGTACTTC.

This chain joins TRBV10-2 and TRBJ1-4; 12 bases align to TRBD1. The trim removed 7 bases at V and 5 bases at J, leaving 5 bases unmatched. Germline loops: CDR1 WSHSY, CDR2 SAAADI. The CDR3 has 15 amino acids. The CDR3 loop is CASTQGQGANEKLFF. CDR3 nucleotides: TGCGCCAGCACCCAGGGACAGGGGGCGAATGAAAAACTGTTTTTT.

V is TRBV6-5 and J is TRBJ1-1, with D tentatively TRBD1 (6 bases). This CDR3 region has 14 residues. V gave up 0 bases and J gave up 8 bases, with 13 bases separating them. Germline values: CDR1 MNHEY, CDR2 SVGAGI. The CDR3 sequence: CASSYSPDSGEAFF. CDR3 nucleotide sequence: TGTGCCAGCAGTTACTCCCCGGACAGCGGAGAAGCTTTCTTT.

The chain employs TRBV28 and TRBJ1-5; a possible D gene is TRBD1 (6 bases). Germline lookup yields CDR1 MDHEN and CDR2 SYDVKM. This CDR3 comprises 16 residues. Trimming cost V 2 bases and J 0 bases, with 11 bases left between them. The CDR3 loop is CASSLRQADSNQPQHF. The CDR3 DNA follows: TGTGCCAGCAGTTTACGACAGGCCGATAGCAATCAGCCCCAGCATTTT.

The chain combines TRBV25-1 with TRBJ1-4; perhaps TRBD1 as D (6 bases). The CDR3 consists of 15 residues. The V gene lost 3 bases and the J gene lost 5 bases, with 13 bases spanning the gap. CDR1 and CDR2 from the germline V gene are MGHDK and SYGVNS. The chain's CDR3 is CASSDSGRGNEKLFF. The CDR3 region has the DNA TGTGCCAGCAGTGACTCAGGGAGGGGGAATGAAAAACTGTTTTTT.

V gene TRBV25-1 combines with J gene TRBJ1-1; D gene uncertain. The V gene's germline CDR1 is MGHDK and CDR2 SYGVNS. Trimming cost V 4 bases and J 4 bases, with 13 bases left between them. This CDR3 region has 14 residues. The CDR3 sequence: CASSGGVASTEAFF. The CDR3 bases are TGTGCCAGCAGTGGCGGAGTTGCAAGCACTGAAGCTTTCTTT.

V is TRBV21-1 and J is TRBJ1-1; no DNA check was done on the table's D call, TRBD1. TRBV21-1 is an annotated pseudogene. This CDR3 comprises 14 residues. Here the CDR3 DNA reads TGTGCCAGCAGCAAAGCAATTGGCAGGGTGGCAGCTTTCTTT. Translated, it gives CASSKAIGRVAAFF.

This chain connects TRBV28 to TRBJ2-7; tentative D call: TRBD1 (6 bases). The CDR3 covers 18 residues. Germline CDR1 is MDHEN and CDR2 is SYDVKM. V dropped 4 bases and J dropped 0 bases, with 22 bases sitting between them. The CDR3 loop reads CASSSLGSWDMSSYEQYF. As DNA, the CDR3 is TGTGCCAGCAGTTCGCTGGGCTCATGGGACATGAGCTCCTACGAGCAGTACTTC.